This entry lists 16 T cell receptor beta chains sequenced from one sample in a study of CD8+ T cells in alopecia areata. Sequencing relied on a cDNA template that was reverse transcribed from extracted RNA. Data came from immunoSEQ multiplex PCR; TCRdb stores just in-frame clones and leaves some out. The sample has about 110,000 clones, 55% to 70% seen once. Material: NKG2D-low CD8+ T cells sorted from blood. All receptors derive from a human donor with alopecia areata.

CDR3 protein: CASGLPPVRAASDTQYF. The CDR3 nucleotides read TGTGCTAGTGGTTTGCCCCCAGTCAGAGCGGCCTCAGATACGCAGTATTTT. The chain carries TRBV12-5 and TRBJ2-3, with a possible D match to TRBD2 (5 bases). This CDR3 has 17 residues. The germline V gene encodes CDR1 LGHNT and CDR2 FRNRAP. Trimming took 2 bases from V and 4 from J, leaving 19 bases between them.

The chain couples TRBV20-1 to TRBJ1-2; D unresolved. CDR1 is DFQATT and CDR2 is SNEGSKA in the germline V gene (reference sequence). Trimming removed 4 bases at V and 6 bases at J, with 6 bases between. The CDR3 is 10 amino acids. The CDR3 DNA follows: TGCAGTGCTAAGTGGGATGGCTACACCTTC. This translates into CSAKWDGYTF.

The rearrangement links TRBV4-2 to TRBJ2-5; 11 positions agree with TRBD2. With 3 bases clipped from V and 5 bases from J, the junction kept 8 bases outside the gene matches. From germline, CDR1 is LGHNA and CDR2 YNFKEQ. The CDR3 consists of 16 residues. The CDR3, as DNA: TGTGCCAGCAGCCAGATAGCGGGAGGGGGCCGGGAGACCCAGTACTTC. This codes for CASSQIAGGGRETQYF.

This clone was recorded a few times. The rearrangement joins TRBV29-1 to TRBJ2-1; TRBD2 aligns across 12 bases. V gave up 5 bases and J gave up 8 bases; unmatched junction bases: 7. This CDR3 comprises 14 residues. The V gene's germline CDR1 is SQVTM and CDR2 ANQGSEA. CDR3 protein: CSVISSGRAHEQFF. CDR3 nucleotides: TGCAGCGTTATATCTAGCGGGAGGGCCCATGAGCAGTTCTTC.

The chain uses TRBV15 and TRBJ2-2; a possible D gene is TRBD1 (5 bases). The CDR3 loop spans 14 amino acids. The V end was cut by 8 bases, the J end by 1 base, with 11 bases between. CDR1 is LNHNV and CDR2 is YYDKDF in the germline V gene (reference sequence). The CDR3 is CATVGAENTGELFF. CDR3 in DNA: TGTGCCACCGTAGGGGCCGAGAACACCGGGGAGCTGTTTTTT.

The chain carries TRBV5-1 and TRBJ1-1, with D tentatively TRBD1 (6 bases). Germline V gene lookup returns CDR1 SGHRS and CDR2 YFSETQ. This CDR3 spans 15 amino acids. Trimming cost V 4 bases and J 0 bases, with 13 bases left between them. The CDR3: CASSPGQRVNTEAFF. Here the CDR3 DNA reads TGCGCCAGCAGCCCAGGACAGAGGGTGAACACTGAAGCTTTCTTT.

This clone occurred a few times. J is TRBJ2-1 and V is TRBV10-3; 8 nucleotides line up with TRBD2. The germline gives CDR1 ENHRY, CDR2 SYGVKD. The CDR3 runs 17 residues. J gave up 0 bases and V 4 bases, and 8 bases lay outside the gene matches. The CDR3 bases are TGTGCCATCAGTGTTGGGGGCGGGGGGAGCTCCTACAATGAGCAGTTCTTC. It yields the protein CAISVGGGGSSYNEQFF.

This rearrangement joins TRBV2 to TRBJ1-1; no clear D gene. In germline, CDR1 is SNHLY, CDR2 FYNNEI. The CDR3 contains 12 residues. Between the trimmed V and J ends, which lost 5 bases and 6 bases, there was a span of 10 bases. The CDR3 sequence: CASSWVLAEAFF. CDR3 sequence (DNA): TGTGCCAGCAGTTGGGTTCTGGCTGAAGCTTTCTTT.

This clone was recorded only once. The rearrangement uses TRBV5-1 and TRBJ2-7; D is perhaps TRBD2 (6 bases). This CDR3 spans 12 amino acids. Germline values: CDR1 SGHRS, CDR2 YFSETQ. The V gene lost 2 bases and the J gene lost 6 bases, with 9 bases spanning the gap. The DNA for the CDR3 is TGCGCCAGCAGCTTTGGAGGGGTCGAGCAGTACTTC. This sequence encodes CASSFGGVEQYF.

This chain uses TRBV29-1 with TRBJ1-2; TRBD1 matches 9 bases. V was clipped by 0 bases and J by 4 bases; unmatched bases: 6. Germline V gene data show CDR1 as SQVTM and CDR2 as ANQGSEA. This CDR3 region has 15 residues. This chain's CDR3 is CSVEDRTGDGYGYTF. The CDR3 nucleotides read TGCAGCGTTGAAGACCGGACAGGGGATGGCTATGGCTACACCTTC.

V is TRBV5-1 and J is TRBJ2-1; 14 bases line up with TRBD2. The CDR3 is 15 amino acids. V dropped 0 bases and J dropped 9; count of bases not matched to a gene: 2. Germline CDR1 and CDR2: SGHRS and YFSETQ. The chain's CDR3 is CASSLGLAGGVEQFF. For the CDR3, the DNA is TGCGCCAGCAGCTTGGGACTAGCGGGAGGGGTTGAGCAGTTCTTC.

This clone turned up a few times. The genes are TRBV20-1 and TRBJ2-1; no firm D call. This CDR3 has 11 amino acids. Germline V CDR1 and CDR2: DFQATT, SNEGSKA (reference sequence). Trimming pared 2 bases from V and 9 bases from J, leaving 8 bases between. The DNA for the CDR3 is TGCAGTGCTAGAACCAGTCGTGAGCAGTTCTTC. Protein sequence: CSARTSREQFF.

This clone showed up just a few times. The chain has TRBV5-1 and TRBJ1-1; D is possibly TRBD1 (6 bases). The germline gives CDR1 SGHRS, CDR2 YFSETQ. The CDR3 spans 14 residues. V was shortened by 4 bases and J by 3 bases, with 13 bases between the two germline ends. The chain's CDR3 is CASSLDRRYTEAFF. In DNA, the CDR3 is TGCGCCAGCAGCCTAGACAGGAGGTACACTGAAGCTTTCTTT.

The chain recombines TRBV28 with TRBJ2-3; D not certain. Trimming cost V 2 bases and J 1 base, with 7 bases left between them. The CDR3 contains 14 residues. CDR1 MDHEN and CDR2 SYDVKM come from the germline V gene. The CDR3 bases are TGTGCCAGCAGTTTAAACATGGGCACAGATACGCAGTATTTT. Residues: CASSLNMGTDTQYF.

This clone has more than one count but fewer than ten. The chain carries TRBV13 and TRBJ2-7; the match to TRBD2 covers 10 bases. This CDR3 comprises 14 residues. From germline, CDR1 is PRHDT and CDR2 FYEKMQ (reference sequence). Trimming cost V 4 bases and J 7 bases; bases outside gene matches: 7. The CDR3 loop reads CASSSPGLALEQYF. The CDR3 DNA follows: TGTGCCAGCAGCTCACCGGGACTAGCGCTTGAGCAGTACTTC.

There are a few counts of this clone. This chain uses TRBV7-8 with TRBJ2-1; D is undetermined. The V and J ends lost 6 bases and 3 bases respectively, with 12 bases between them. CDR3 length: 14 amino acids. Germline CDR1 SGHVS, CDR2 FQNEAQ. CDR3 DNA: TGTGCCAGCAGACAACTGGTAAGCTACAATGAGCAGTTCTTC. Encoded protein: CASRQLVSYNEQFF.